The 4 T cell receptor beta chains below were found in one sample sequenced in a study of OX40 agonist ivuxolimab in advanced cancers. Profiled with immunoSEQ multiplex PCR; TCRdb holds only in-frame clones, not every one. The sample holds approximately 74,000 clones; around 80% are singletons and the top ten take less than 6%. The material was CD4+ or CD8+ T cells sorted from blood, obtained in a trial of the OX40 agonist ivuxolimab. Source of these receptors: an adult with an advanced solid tumor such as melanoma, head and neck, liver or kidney cancer.

V usage is TRBV2 and J usage is TRBJ1-2; D gene uncertain. Trimming removed 0 bases from V and 4 bases from J, with 18 bases in between. Germline values: CDR1 SNHLY, CDR2 FYNNEI. CDR3 length equals 17 residues. In DNA form, the CDR3 reads TGTGCCAGCAGTGAAGCGGCAGGTGCTCCGACCCGCTATGGCTACACCTTC. It yields the protein CASSEAAGAPTRYGYTF.

This clone was seen a single time. The chain combines TRBV7-3 with TRBJ2-7; D remains ambiguous. V was shortened by 6 bases and J by 5 bases, with 14 bases between the two germline ends. Per the germline V gene, CDR1 is SGHTA and CDR2 is FQGTGA. This CDR3 has 13 residues. The CDR3 bases are TGTGCCAGCAGTCCTGTCCCGTCCCACGAGCAGTACTTC. Translation: CASSPVPSHEQYF.

This clone appeared a few times. The chain links TRBV6-5 to TRBJ1-1; 7 positions agree with TRBD1. Trimming cost V 4 bases and J 4 bases; bases outside gene matches: 3. CDR1 is MNHEY and CDR2 is SVGAGI in the germline V gene. This CDR3 region has 13 residues. The CDR3 sequence: CASSSYRGTEAFF. CDR3 sequence (DNA): TGTGCCAGCAGTTCGTACAGGGGCACTGAAGCTTTCTTT.

The V and J genes are TRBV7-2 and TRBJ2-7; 8 bases match TRBD2. Trimming removed 4 bases from V and 2 bases from J; junction bases left unmatched: 4. This CDR3 contains 14 residues. In germline, CDR1 is SGHTA, CDR2 FQGNSA. In nucleotides, the CDR3 is TGTGCCAGCAGCTCGGGACTAGTAACCTACGAGCAGTACTTC. It is translated as CASSSGLVTYEQYF.